The 27 T cell receptor beta chains given below trace back to one sample, sequenced in a study of shared clonotypes between healthy human individuals. Sequencing used immunoSEQ multiplex PCR; TCRdb keeps in-frame clones, though not all of them. The table lists 400,000 or so clones, approximately 96% of them singletons. Material: memory CD8+ T cells sorted from blood. Subset meaning: CD45RO+ cells pooled with CCR7-negative TemRA cells. These receptors were obtained from a young man in good health.

The chain has TRBV29-1 and TRBJ2-1; D might be TRBD2 (6 bases). CDR3 length: 13 residues. Between the trimmed V and J ends, which lost 4 bases and 3 bases, there was a span of 10 bases. CDR1 is SQVTM and CDR2 is ANQGSEA in the germline V gene. This chain's CDR3 is CSVGEDHYNEQFF. The CDR3, as DNA: TGCAGCGTTGGGGAGGACCACTACAATGAGCAGTTCTTC.

This clone was counted a few times. This sequence joins TRBV28 and TRBJ2-2, with 9 bases lining up with TRBD2. The CDR3 contains 17 residues. Germline trimming cut 2 bases from V and 3 bases from J; bases unmatched to any gene: 7. Per the germline V gene, CDR1 is MDHEN and CDR2 is SYDVKM. The CDR3 DNA is TGTGCCAGCAGTTTACTCGCGGGAGGGCCGGACACCGGGGAGCTGTTTTTT. As protein: CASSLLAGGPDTGELFF.

This clone was seen once. This chain uses TRBV14 with TRBJ2-7; D is ambiguous. Germline lookup yields CDR1 SGHDN and CDR2 FVKESK. V was clipped by 0 bases and J by 5 bases, with 5 bases between them. The CDR3 is made up of 12 amino acids. The CDR3 region has the DNA TGTGCCAGCAGCCAAGAAGTCAACGAGCAGTACTTC. Protein sequence: CASSQEVNEQYF.

CDR3 residues: CASSPYGPLNEQFF. CDR3 coding DNA: TGTGCCAGCAGCCCCTACGGGCCTCTGAATGAGCAGTTCTTC. This sequence joins TRBV7-3 and TRBJ2-1; D is uncertain. CDR3 length equals 14 residues. The germline V and J ends were trimmed by 5 bases and 7 bases, with 15 bases remaining between them. Germline V lookup: CDR1 SGHTA, CDR2 FQGTGA. The full variable domain, rest sourced from reference TRBV7-3 and TRBJ2-1, is GAGVSQTPSNKVTEKGKYVELRCDPISGHTALYWYRQSLGQGPEFLIYFQGTGAADDSGLPNDRFFAVRPEGSVSTLKIQRTERGDSAVYLCASSPYGPLNEQFFGPGTRLTVL.

The chain is built from TRBV5-4 and TRBJ2-4; no definite D call. Trimming shortened V by 4 bases and J by 0 bases, and 14 bases separated the two germline ends. This CDR3 region has 16 residues. Germline V gives CDR1 SGHNT, CDR2 YYREEE (reference sequence). This CDR3 is CASSADIDPAKNIQYF. In DNA form, the CDR3 reads TGTGCCAGCAGCGCAGACATTGATCCAGCCAAAAACATTCAGTACTTC.

The chain joins TRBV11-3 to TRBJ2-7, with D maybe TRBD1 (5 bases). There are 11 residues in the CDR3. The V end was cut by 5 bases, the J end by 12 bases, with 14 bases between. Germline V CDR1 and CDR2: SGHNT, YENEEA. The CDR3 protein is CASSRQTGLYF. The DNA of the CDR3 is TGTGCCAGCAGCCGACAGACGGGTTTGTACTTC.

This rearrangement joins TRBV5-4 to TRBJ2-7, with TRBD1 as a possible D gene (5 bases). Trimming removed 0 bases from V and 2 bases from J, with 12 bases in between. The germline V gene has CDR1 SGHNT and CDR2 YYREEE (reference sequence). The CDR3 is made up of 15 amino acids. The CDR3 region is CASSLEPGKAYEQYF. The CDR3 DNA is TGTGCCAGCAGCTTGGAGCCAGGGAAGGCCTACGAGCAGTACTTC.

The chain has TRBV6-5 and TRBJ2-7; a possible D gene is TRBD2 (6 bases). This CDR3 comprises 14 residues. Looked up from germline, CDR1 is MNHEY and CDR2 is SVGAGI. Trimming removed 2 bases from V and 3 bases from J, with 11 bases in between. The CDR3 DNA reads TGTGCCAGCAGTTACAGTAGCGGCCTCTACGAGCAGTACTTC. Translating gives CASSYSSGLYEQYF.

This rearrangement joins TRBV5-1 to TRBJ2-4, with 9 bases identical to TRBD1. This CDR3 is built from 14 residues. The trim removed 3 bases at V and 7 bases at J, leaving 5 bases unmatched. Per germline, CDR1 SGHRS and CDR2 YFSETQ. In DNA, the CDR3 is TGCGCCAGCAGCTCCGGGACAGGGTGGAACATTCAGTACTTC. The encoded protein is CASSSGTGWNIQYF.

The chain recombines TRBV28 with TRBJ1-2; 8 nucleotides match TRBD1. Germline V CDR1 and CDR2: MDHEN, SYDVKM. Trimming removed 6 bases from V and 5 bases from J; junction bases left unmatched: 8. The CDR3 is made up of 14 amino acids. The CDR3 loop reads CASRTQGAGYGYTF. In DNA, the CDR3 is TGTGCCAGCAGGACTCAGGGGGCGGGGTATGGCTACACCTTC.

The CDR3 reads CASSSGTSGSHTDTQYF. The CDR3 DNA reads as TGTGCCAGCAGTTCGGGCACTAGCGGGAGTCACACAGATACGCAGTATTTT. V is TRBV28 and J is TRBJ2-3, with 11 bases lining up with TRBD2. CDR3 size: 17 residues. V lost 4 bases and J lost 2; bases outside the gene matches: 8. Germline V gene data show CDR1 as MDHEN and CDR2 as SYDVKM.

This chain uses TRBV6-4 with TRBJ2-5, with D maybe TRBD2 (5 bases). The CDR3 extends over 17 amino acids. Per the germline V gene, CDR1 is MRHNA and CDR2 is SNTAGT. V was pared by 4 bases and J by 1 base, with 19 bases between. The CDR3 loop reads CASSAYMASHFQETQYF. DNA of the CDR3: TGTGCCAGCAGTGCTTATATGGCTAGCCACTTCCAAGAGACCCAGTACTTC.

J is TRBJ2-7 and V is TRBV10-3, with 9 positions matching TRBD1. Germline V gene sequence: CDR1 ENHRY, CDR2 SYGVKD. The CDR3 has 13 amino acids. V was pared by 4 bases and J by 2 bases, with 0 bases of the junction left unmatched. CDR3: CAISGQGAYEQYF. CDR3 bases: TGTGCCATCAGTGGACAGGGGGCCTACGAGCAGTACTTC.

The rearrangement joins TRBV5-6 to TRBJ1-2; 7 positions match TRBD1. Unmatched junction bases numbered 6, after V lost 0 bases and J lost 4 bases. Germline V CDR1 and CDR2: SGHDT, YYEEEE. The CDR3 runs to 15 residues. DNA of the CDR3: TGTGCCAGCAGCTTGGCCTGGGGACAGTCCTATGGCTACACCTTC. It yields the protein CASSLAWGQSYGYTF.

The chain carries TRBV28 and TRBJ1-2; possible D gene TRBD1, 6 bases. CDR1 is MDHEN, CDR2 SYDVKM, per germline. The V gene lost 8 bases and the J gene lost 7 bases, with 17 bases spanning the gap. CDR3 length equals 13 residues. CDR3 sequence reads: CASPLQGRSGYTF. The CDR3 DNA reads TGTGCCAGCCCACTACAGGGAAGGAGTGGCTACACCTTC.

V usage is TRBV5-4 and J usage is TRBJ2-1; no definite D call. Germline V lookup: CDR1 SGHNT, CDR2 YYREEE (reference sequence). Trimming took 5 bases from V and 2 from J, leaving 14 bases between them. The CDR3 extends over 15 amino acids. CDR3 nucleotide sequence: TGTGCCAGCAGGGAAGACTCCCCTGCCTACAATGAGCAGTTCTTC. It codes for CASREDSPAYNEQFF.

V and J are TRBV9 and TRBJ2-1, with D perhaps TRBD2 (5 bases). The CDR3 runs to 15 residues. V was clipped by 4 bases and J by 2 bases, with 13 bases between them. Germline V gene data show CDR1 as SGDLS and CDR2 as YYNGEE. The CDR3 nucleotides read TGTGCCAGCAGCCCCCGGGGTTTTGCCTACAATGAGCAGTTCTTC. Translation: CASSPRGFAYNEQFF.

This chain uses TRBV29-1 with TRBJ2-5; 13 bases map to TRBD2. Germline CDR1 reads SQVTM; CDR2 reads ANQGSEA. Trimming at V came to 6 bases and at J to 2 bases, leaving 3 bases not matched to a gene. This CDR3 has 14 amino acids. Written as DNA, the CDR3 is TGCAGCGTCCCGGGACTAGCGGGACAAGAGACCCAGTACTTC. This gives the protein CSVPGLAGQETQYF.

This clone was found once. The V gene is TRBV11-2, the J gene TRBJ2-7, with 15 bases that match TRBD2. Germline CDR1 is SGHAT and CDR2 is FQNNGV. Trimming took 6 bases from V and 6 from J; bases not matched to a gene: 9. The CDR3 runs to 16 residues. CDR3 nucleotides: TGTGCCAGCAGACCCCGGACGGGACTAGCGGGAGGCGAGCAGTACTTC. This sequence encodes CASRPRTGLAGGEQYF.

This sequence joins TRBV30 and TRBJ2-5, with D unclear. Per the germline V gene, CDR1 is GTSNPN and CDR2 is SVGIG (reference sequence). V was clipped by 0 bases and J by 4 bases, with 3 bases between them. CDR3 length: 11 amino acids. The CDR3 DNA reads TGTGCCTGGAGTGTAACAGAGACCCAGTACTTC. This sequence encodes CAWSVTETQYF.

The chain couples TRBV2 to TRBJ2-5, with D possibly TRBD1 on 6 matching bases. CDR1 is SNHLY and CDR2 is FYNNEI in the germline V gene. The CDR3 is 13 amino acids. The V and J ends lost 9 bases and 5 bases respectively, with 16 bases between them. The DNA of the CDR3 is TGTGCCAGAGGGACACCAAGGAGGGAGACCCAGTACTTC. Translated: CARGTPRRETQYF.

This rearrangement joins TRBV4-2 to TRBJ2-5; D is perhaps TRBD2 (6 bases). This CDR3 spans 15 amino acids. Germline assignment: CDR1 LGHNA and CDR2 YNFKEQ. With 3 bases removed from V and 3 bases from J, the gap between germline ends came to 14 bases. The CDR3 region has the DNA TGTGCCAGCAGCCAGGTTACTAGCCCTAAAGAGACCCAGTACTTC. Protein: CASSQVTSPKETQYF.

The V and J genes are TRBV5-1 and TRBJ2-1, with 11 bases identical to TRBD2. The CDR3 sequence is 17 residues long. Germline V gene lookup returns CDR1 SGHRS and CDR2 YFSETQ. The trim removed 5 bases at V and 3 bases at J, leaving 10 bases unmatched. CDR3 nucleotide sequence: TGCGCCAGCAGGGAGGGGGCTAGCGGGAGGAGCTACAATGAGCAGTTCTTC. As protein: CASREGASGRSYNEQFF.

This clone is a singleton in its sample. The genes are TRBV6-1 and TRBJ2-3; D unresolved. This CDR3 contains 12 residues. Trimming took 2 bases from V and 2 from J, leaving 2 bases between them. The germline V gene encodes CDR1 MNHNS and CDR2 SASEGT. For the CDR3, the DNA is TGTGCCAGCAGTGAAAACACAGATACGCAGTATTTT. Amino acid sequence: CASSENTDTQYF.

J is TRBJ2-3 and V is TRBV7-9, with D perhaps matching TRBD1 (6 bases). Trimming took 5 bases from V and 3 from J, leaving 12 bases between them. The germline V gene encodes CDR1 SEHNR and CDR2 FQNEAQ (reference sequence). This CDR3 spans 14 amino acids. Here the CDR3 reads CASSPWTATDTQYF. CDR3 DNA: TGTGCCAGCAGCCCTTGGACAGCGACAGATACGCAGTATTTT.

This clone appeared a single time. This chain uses TRBV2 with TRBJ2-6, with D unresolved. The germline V gene has CDR1 SNHLY and CDR2 FYNNEI. V gave up 6 bases and J gave up 0 bases, with 12 bases separating them. There are 16 residues in the CDR3. The DNA for the CDR3 is TGTGCCAGCAGCTCAAAAGGGCCCTCTGGGGCCAACGTCCTGACTTTC. Protein: CASSSKGPSGANVLTF.

The V and J genes are TRBV6-5 and TRBJ1-3; D remains unclear. CDR3 size: 13 residues. Germline V gene sequence: CDR1 MNHEY, CDR2 SVGAGI. Trimming pared 4 bases from V and 2 bases from J, leaving 6 bases between. The CDR3 nucleotides read TGTGCCAGCAGTTGGGAAGCTGGAAACACCATATATTTT. It encodes CASSWEAGNTIYF.